This T cell receptor beta chain was found in a study of beta chain features in type 1 diabetes. Whole-study context: There was similarity between patients and healthy donors in age, gender and cell yields. Sorted cell examination encompassed 100 million to 110 million cells across all samples. Study-wide results and limits: The naive, central memory and Treg TCRB repertoires showed an apparent similarity that was greater among patients than among healthy donors. Among all four CD4+ subsets, Type 1 diabetes patients had TCRB CDR3s that were moderately but significantly shorter.

The CDR3 is 15 amino acids. Germline-derived CDR1 and CDR2 are GTSNPN and SVGIG (reference sequence). V shed 0 bases and J shed 1 base, with 12 bases lying between them. The whole isolated RNA underwent reverse transcription, so sequencing captured expressed TCRB transcripts. Millions of reads was the average for naive, central memory and regulatory T cell samples. Assay used: immunoSEQ multiplex PCR; TCRdb lists only in-frame clones, some missing. The sample records 310,000 or so clones, around 9% being singletons. Note on this clone: Its antigen is not identified.

This chain connects TRBV30 to TRBJ1-1, with D unclear. The TCR originated in a man younger than 40 with type 1 diabetes. Sequencing was carried out using central memory CD4+ T cells from blood. In DNA form, the CDR3 reads TGTGCCTGGAGTGTACACAAGGGCACGAACACTGAAGCTTTCTTT. It codes for CAWSVHKGTNTEAFF.